The entry below gives a single TCR beta chain sequence along with its context. Assay: immunoSEQ multiplex PCR; the TCRdb copy retains only in-frame clones and omits some. The sample shows tens of thousands of clones, about four fifths of them seen only once. The sample belongs to a study of control samples from healthy donors and cancer patients. This CDR3 is 13 amino acids long. V was shortened by 4 bases and J by 4 bases, with 11 bases between the two germline ends. The germline V gene has CDR1 LGHDT and CDR2 YNNKEL (reference sequence). The gene calls are TRBV3-1 (or the pseudogene TRBV3-2) and TRBJ2-7; no clear D. This clonotype originated in a woman aged 55-75 years in good health. The sample taken for sequencing was blood. In DNA form, the CDR3 reads TGTGCCAGCAGCCTTAGAGGCCAGTACGAGCAGTACTTC. Protein product: CASSLRGQYEQYF.